The text below deals with one T cell receptor (beta chain). What it recognizes is unknown. The sample originates from a study of T cell repertoires in cytomegalovirus infection. Study-level background: CMV epitopes, recently identified HLA-C-restricted and well-studied HLA-B-restricted, were used. It can be stated that public TCR beta signatures indicated CMV infection as well as a matching HLA type.

V dropped 4 bases and J dropped 0; count of bases not matched to a gene: 10. CDR1 and CDR2 from the germline V gene are SGHRS and YFSETQ. The CDR3 is 18 residues long. Broader study findings: Public TCR beta family frequency separated CMV-and-HLA carriers, including in an independent cohort.

TCRdb re-derived calls from the reads in MiXCR, one entry per CDR3 protein. This table has hundreds of thousands of distinct CDR3 sequences, approximately 30% appearing once. This chain links TRBV5-1 with TRBJ2-4; 10 bases line up with TRBD2. This TCR came from a human donor in good health (CMV status not recorded). Some clones in this sample may be carry-over from other donors' samples. The sample here was cultured CD8+ T cells from PBMCs, taken from culture after CMV antigen stimulation. DNA for the CDR3: TGCGCCAGCAGCGTAACAACTAGCGGGGACCTAGCCAAAAACATTCAGTACTTC. Its translation is CASSVTTSGDLAKNIQYF.